These T cell receptor beta chains were read from a single sample in a study of early T cells in non-severe SARS-CoV-2 infection. From the 5' RACE reads, TCRdb called clonotypes with MiXCR, one entry per CDR3 protein. The repertoire holds roughly 26,000 distinct CDR3 sequences, with more than 3.5% as singletons. Sequencing was carried out using whole blood. All receptors derive from an adult who was a healthcare worker with PCR-confirmed SARS-CoV-2 infection or an uninfected control (not recorded which). Each CDR3 is given with its conserved first and last residue. Fields, in order: CDR3 protein, CDR3 DNA, V gene, J gene, D gene, clone size. A D gene is named only where the DNA matches it firmly. Not every row has a clone size; where given, it reads once, few, many or a size class.

CASSMLGNNYGYTF	TGTGCCAGCAGCATGTTGGGCAATAACTATGGCTACACCTTC	TRBV6-1	TRBJ1-2	.	many
CASSSWTSGKSWWFF	TGTGCCAGTAGTTCCTGGACTAGCGGGAAGAGTTGGTGGTTCTTC	TRBV19	TRBJ2-1	TRBD2	many
CASSEVWASVTAKNIQYF	TGTGCCAGCAGTGAAGTGTGGGCTAGCGTGACAGCCAAAAACATTCAGTACTTC	TRBV6-1	TRBJ2-4	.	many
CASSPEQLAGQETQYF	TGTGCCAGCTCACCTGAACAACTAGCGGGGCAAGAGACCCAGTACTTC	TRBV7-8	TRBJ2-5	TRBD2	many
CASSPDPPGTGGEQYF	TGTGCTAGCAGCCCGGATCCACCCGGGACAGGGGGCGAGCAGTACTTC	TRBV7-7	TRBJ2-7	TRBD1	many
CAAGGLAVADTQYF	TGTGCCGCCGGGGGGCTAGCGGTGGCAGATACGCAGTATTTT	TRBV27	TRBJ2-3	.	many
CASRPVVGDTQYF	TGTGCCAGCAGACCCGTAGTAGGGGATACGCAGTATTTT	TRBV6-5	TRBJ2-3	.	.
CASSSTSGAYNEQFF	TGTGCCAGCAGCTCCACTAGCGGGGCCTACAATGAGCAGTTCTTC	TRBV11-1	TRBJ2-1	TRBD2	.
CASSFRGRGSYNEQFF	TGTGCCAGCAGTTTTCGGGGGAGGGGCTCCTACAATGAGCAGTTCTTC	TRBV12-3/TRBV12-4	TRBJ2-1	TRBD2	many
CASSLGQGLNTEAFF	TGTGCCAGCTCCCTGGGACAGGGGTTGAACACTGAAGCTTTCTTT	TRBV18	TRBJ1-1	TRBD1	many
CAWRQGNQPQHF	TGTGCCTGGAGACAGGGCAATCAGCCCCAGCATTTT	TRBV30	TRBJ1-5	.	many
CATSDASGFTGELFF	TGTGCCACCAGTGATGCCTCAGGGTTCACCGGGGAGCTGTTTTTT	TRBV24-1	TRBJ2-2	.	many
CASSPTTGQGFGYTF	TGTGCCAGCTCACCAACCACGGGACAGGGTTTCGGCTACACCTTC	TRBV18	TRBJ1-2	TRBD1	many
CASSLEGLAGAYEQYF	TGTGCCAGCAGCTTAGAAGGGCTAGCGGGAGCCTACGAGCAGTACTTC	TRBV7-6	TRBJ2-7	TRBD2	many